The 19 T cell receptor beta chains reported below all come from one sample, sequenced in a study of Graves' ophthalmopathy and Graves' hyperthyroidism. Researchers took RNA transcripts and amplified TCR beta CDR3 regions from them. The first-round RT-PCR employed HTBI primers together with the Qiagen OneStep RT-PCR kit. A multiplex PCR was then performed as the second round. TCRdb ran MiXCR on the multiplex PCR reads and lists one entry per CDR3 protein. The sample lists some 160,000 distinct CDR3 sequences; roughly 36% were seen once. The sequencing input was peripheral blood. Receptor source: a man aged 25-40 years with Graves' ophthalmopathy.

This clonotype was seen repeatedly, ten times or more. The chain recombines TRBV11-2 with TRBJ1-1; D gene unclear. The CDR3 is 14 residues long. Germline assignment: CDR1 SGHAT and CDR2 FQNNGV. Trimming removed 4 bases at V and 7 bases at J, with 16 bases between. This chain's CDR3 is CASSSRGDGDEAFF. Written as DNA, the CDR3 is TGTGCCAGCAGCTCTAGAGGAGACGGAGATGAAGCTTTCTTT. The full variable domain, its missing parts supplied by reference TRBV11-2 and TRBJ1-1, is EAGVAQSPRYKIIEKRQSVAFWCNPISGHATLYWYQQILGQGPKLLIQFQNNGVVDDSQLPKDRFSAERLKGVDSTLKIQPAKLEDSAVYLCASSSRGDGDEAFFGQGTRLTVV.

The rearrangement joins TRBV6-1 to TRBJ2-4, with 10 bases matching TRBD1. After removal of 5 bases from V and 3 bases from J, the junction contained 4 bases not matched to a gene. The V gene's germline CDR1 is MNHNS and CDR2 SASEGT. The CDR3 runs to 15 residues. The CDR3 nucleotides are TGTGCCAGCAGTAAGGGACAGGGGTTCAAAAACATTCAGTACTTC. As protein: CASSKGQGFKNIQYF.

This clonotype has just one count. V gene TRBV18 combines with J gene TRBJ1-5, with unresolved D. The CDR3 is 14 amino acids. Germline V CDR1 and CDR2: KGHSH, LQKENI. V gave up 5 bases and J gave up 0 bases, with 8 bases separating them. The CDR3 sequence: CASSEAYSNQPQHF. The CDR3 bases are TGTGCCAGCTCAGAGGCGTATAGCAATCAGCCCCAGCATTTT.

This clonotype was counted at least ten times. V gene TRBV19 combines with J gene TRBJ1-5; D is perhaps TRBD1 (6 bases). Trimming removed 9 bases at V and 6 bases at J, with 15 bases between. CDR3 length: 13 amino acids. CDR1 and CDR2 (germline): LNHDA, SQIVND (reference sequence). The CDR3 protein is CASNREGSQPQHF. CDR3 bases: TGTGCCAGCAACAGGGAAGGGTCTCAGCCCCAGCATTTT. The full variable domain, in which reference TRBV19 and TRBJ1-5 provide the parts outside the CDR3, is DGGITQSPKYLFRKEGQNVTLSCEQNLNHDAMYWYRQDPGQGLRLIYYSQIVNDFQKGDIAEGYSVSREKKESFPLTVTSAQKNPTAFYLCASNREGSQPQHFGDGTRLSIL.

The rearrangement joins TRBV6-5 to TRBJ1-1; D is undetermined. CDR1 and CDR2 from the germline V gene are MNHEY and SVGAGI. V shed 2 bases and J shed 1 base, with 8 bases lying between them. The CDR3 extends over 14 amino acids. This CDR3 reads CASSYRVRNTEAFF. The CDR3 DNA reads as TGTGCCAGCAGTTACCGGGTGCGGAACACTGAAGCTTTCTTT.

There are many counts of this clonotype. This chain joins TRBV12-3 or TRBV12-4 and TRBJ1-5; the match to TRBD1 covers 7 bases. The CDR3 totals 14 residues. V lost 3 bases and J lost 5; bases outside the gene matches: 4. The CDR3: CASSFLGQDQPQHF. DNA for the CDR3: TGTGCCAGCAGTTTTCTAGGACAGGATCAGCCCCAGCATTTT.

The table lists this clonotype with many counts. The CDR3 nucleotides read TGTGCCAGCAAGGAAGGGGAGACCCAGTACTTC. Protein: CASKEGETQYF. The chain is built from TRBV12-3 or TRBV12-4 and TRBJ2-5, with D unresolved. V lost 7 bases and J lost 5, with 8 bases in between. The CDR3 is made up of 11 amino acids.

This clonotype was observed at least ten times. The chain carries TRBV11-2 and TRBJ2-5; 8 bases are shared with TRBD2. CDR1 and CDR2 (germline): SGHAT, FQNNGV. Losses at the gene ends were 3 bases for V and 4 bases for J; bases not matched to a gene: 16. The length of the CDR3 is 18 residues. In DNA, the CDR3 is TGTGCCAGCAGCTTCACCAACCTAGGACTAGCTGCCGGAGAGACCCAGTACTTC. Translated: CASSFTNLGLAAGETQYF. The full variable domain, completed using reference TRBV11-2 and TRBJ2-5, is EAGVAQSPRYKIIEKRQSVAFWCNPISGHATLYWYQQILGQGPKLLIQFQNNGVVDDSQLPKDRFSAERLKGVDSTLKIQPAKLEDSAVYLCASSFTNLGLAAGETQYFGPGTRLLVL.

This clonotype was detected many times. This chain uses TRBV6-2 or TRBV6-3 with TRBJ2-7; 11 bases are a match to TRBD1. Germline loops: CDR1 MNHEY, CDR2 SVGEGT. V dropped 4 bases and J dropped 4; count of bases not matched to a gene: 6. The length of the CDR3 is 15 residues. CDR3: CASSWTGTGGYEQYF. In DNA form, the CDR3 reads TGTGCCAGCAGTTGGACGGGGACAGGGGGTTACGAGCAGTACTTC.

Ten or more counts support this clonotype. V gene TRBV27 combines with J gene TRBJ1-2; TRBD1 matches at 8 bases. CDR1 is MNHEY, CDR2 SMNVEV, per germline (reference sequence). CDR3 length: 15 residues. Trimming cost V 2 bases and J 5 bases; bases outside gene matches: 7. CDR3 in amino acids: CASSLGTRTGYGYTF. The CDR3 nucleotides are TGTGCCAGCAGTTTAGGTACCAGGACAGGGTATGGCTACACCTTC.

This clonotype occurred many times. The CDR3 DNA reads TGTGCCAGCAGCCGCGACAGCACCGGGGAGCTGTTTTTT. This codes for CASSRDSTGELFF. The chain is built from TRBV28 and TRBJ2-2, with D possibly TRBD1 on 5 matching bases. The CDR3 loop spans 13 amino acids. Germline V gene sequence: CDR1 MDHEN, CDR2 SYDVKM. The V end was cut by 6 bases, the J end by 4 bases, with 9 bases between.

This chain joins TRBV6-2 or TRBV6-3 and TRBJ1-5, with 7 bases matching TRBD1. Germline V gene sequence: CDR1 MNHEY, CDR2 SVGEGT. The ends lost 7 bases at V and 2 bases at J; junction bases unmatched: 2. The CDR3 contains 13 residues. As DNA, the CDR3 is TGTGCCAGCATCGACAGGGGCAATCAGCCCCAGCATTTT. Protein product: CASIDRGNQPQHF.

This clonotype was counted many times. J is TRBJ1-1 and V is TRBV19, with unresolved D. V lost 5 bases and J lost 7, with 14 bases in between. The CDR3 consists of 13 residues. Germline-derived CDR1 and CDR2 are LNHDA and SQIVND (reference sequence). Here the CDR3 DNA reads TGTGCCAGTAGTCCTTCGACCGGGCTTGAAGCTTTCTTT. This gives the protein CASSPSTGLEAFF.

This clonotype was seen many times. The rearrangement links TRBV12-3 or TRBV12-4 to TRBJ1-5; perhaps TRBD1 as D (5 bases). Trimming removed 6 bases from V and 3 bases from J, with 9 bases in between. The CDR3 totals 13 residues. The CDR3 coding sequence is TGTGCCAGCAGGGGGGGTTCCAATCAGCCCCAGCATTTT. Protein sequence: CASRGGSNQPQHF.

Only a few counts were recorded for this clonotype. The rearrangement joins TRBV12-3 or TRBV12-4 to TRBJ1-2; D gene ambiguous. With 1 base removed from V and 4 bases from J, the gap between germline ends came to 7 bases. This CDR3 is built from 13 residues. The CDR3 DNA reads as TGTGCCAGCAGTTTAGGGACGGGCTATGGCTACACCTTC. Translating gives CASSLGTGYGYTF.

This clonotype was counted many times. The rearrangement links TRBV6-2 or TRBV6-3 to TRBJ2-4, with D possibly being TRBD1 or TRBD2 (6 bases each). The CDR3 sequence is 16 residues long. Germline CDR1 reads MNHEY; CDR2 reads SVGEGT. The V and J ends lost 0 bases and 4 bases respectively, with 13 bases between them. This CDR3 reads CASSYSGAGTKNIQYF. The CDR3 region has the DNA TGTGCCAGCAGTTACTCGGGGGCGGGGACAAAAAACATTCAGTACTTC.

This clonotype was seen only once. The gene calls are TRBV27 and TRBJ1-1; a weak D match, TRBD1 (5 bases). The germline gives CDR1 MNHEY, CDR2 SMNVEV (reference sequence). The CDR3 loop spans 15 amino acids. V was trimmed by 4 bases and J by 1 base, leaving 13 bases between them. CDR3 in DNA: TGTGCCAGCAGTTCTTCCGGGACGGAGAACACTGAAGCTTTCTTT. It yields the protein CASSSSGTENTEAFF.

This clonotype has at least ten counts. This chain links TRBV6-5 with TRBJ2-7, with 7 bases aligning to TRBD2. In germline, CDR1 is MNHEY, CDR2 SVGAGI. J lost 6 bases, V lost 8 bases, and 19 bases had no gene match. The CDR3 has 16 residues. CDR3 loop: CASHPGAGVSGGEQYF. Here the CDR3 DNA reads TGTGCCAGCCATCCGGGCGCGGGAGTGTCGGGGGGCGAGCAGTACTTC.

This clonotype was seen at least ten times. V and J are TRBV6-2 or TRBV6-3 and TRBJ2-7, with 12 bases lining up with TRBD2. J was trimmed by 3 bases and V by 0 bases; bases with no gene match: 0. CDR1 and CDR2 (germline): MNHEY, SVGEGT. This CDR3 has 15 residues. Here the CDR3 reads CASSYSTSGSYEQYF. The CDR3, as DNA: TGTGCCAGCAGTTACTCGACTAGCGGGAGCTACGAGCAGTACTTC.